This TCR beta chain comes out of a study of cytomegalovirus exposure and HLA in healthy donors. Some clones are missing from TCRdb's copy, which holds only in-frame ones; the method was immunoSEQ multiplex PCR. The table has more than 85,000 clones, roughly 90% seen once. The CDR3 is made up of 14 amino acids. The V end lost 1 base, the J end lost 8 bases, and 11 bases lay between the germline ends. The V gene's germline CDR1 is MGHDK and CDR2 SYGVNS. The receptor comes from a woman in her 30s in good health and CMV-seropositive. This chain joins TRBV25-1 and TRBJ1-4; tentatively, D is TRBD1 (6 bases). Sequences were obtained from PBMCs. CDR3 nucleotide sequence: TGTGCCAGCAGTGAATGGCCCCAGGGGGAAAAACTGTTTTTT. Its protein is CASSEWPQGEKLFF.